One and the same sample provided the 27 T cell receptor beta chains below, sequenced in a study of cytomegalovirus exposure and HLA in healthy donors. Clones were sequenced by immunoSEQ multiplex PCR, and TCRdb holds only the in-frame ones, with some missing. The sample yields approximately 150,000 clones, 80% to 95% seen once. The sample taken for sequencing was PBMCs. These receptors originate from a man between 18 and 29 years old in good health and CMV-seronegative.

The chain uses TRBV6-5 and TRBJ1-4; 10 positions agree with TRBD1. Trimming removed 4 bases from V and 6 bases from J; junction bases left unmatched: 5. The CDR3 is 15 residues long. Germline values: CDR1 MNHEY, CDR2 SVGAGI. CDR3 sequence (DNA): TGTGCCAGCAGTTGGACAGGGGGAAGAGATGAAAAACTGTTTTTT. Its protein product is CASSWTGGRDEKLFF.

The V call is TRBV30, the J call TRBJ1-2; a possible D gene is TRBD1 (6 bases). V was shortened by 4 bases and J by 3 bases, with 12 bases between the two germline ends. Germline assignment: CDR1 GTSNPN and CDR2 SVGIG (reference sequence). This CDR3 is 13 amino acids long. The CDR3 sequence is CAWIGDTDYGYTF. CDR3 nucleotides: TGTGCCTGGATCGGGGACACCGACTATGGCTACACCTTC.

This clone was counted between two and nine times. The V call is TRBV10-3, the J call TRBJ1-2; perhaps TRBD1 as D (5 bases). The germline gives CDR1 ENHRY, CDR2 SYGVKD. The V gene lost 0 bases and the J gene lost 1 base, with 18 bases spanning the gap. The CDR3 is made up of 18 amino acids. The DNA of the CDR3 is TGTGCCATCAGTGAGTCGAATCTTCCAGGGAAACATAACTATGGCTACACCTTC. Translated, it gives CAISESNLPGKHNYGYTF.

The chain has TRBV7-2 and TRBJ2-5; D perhaps matches TRBD1 (5 bases). CDR1 and CDR2 (germline): SGHTA, FQGNSA. V lost 1 base and J 5 bases, leaving 17 bases between the germline ends. The CDR3 is 16 amino acids. For the CDR3, the DNA is TGTGCCAGCAGCTTAGGTCGGCGGCAGGGTCCTGAGACCCAGTACTTC. Amino acid sequence: CASSLGRRQGPETQYF.

The chain employs TRBV27 and TRBJ2-1; the match to TRBD2 covers 7 bases. Trimming removed 3 bases from V and 4 bases from J; junction bases left unmatched: 9. The germline V gene has CDR1 MNHEY and CDR2 SMNVEV (reference sequence). This CDR3 is built from 16 residues. CDR3 residues: CASSFYSGTNYNEQFF. Written as DNA, the CDR3 is TGTGCCAGCAGTTTTTACAGCGGGACTAATTACAATGAGCAGTTCTTC.

This chain links TRBV7-3 with TRBJ1-2, with a possible D match to TRBD1 (5 bases). Trimming left V 5 bases short and J 5 bases short, with 12 bases between. Germline V lookup: CDR1 SGHTA, CDR2 FQGTGA. The CDR3 runs 13 residues. The CDR3 sequence: CASSGTGGYGYTF. CDR3 DNA sequence: TGTGCCAGCAGCGGAACAGGAGGGTATGGCTACACCTTC. Drawing the rest from reference TRBV7-3 and TRBJ1-2, the complete variable domain is GAGVSQTPSNKVTEKGKYVELRCDPISGHTALYWYRQSLGQGPEFLIYFQGTGAADDSGLPNDRFFAVRPEGSVSTLKIQRTERGDSAVYLCASSGTGGYGYTFGSGTRLTVV.

V is TRBV19 and J is TRBJ1-1; D uncertain. Trimming left V 7 bases short and J 2 bases short, with 11 bases between. Looked up from germline, CDR1 is LNHDA and CDR2 is SQIVND (reference sequence). The CDR3 sequence is 13 residues long. CDR3 coding DNA: TGTGCCAGTACCCCCGGGGTCAACACTGAAGCTTTCTTT. It is translated as CASTPGVNTEAFF. Full variable domain (remainder filled in from reference TRBV19 and TRBJ1-1): DGGITQSPKYLFRKEGQNVTLSCEQNLNHDAMYWYRQDPGQGLRLIYYSQIVNDFQKGDIAEGYSVSREKKESFPLTVTSAQKNPTAFYLCASTPGVNTEAFFGQGTRLTVV.

In its sample, this clone was seen once. CDR3 residues: CASSANRGATQYF. The CDR3 DNA reads TGTGCCAGCAGCGCGAACAGGGGTGCTACGCAGTATTTT. The chain is built from TRBV9 and TRBJ2-3; TRBD1 aligns across 7 bases. Trimming removed 3 bases from V and 8 bases from J; junction bases left unmatched: 6. The CDR3 sequence is 13 residues long. Germline CDR1 reads SGDLS; CDR2 reads YYNGEE.

The chain recombines TRBV19 with TRBJ2-7, with 7 bases identical to TRBD1. Germline CDR1 LNHDA, CDR2 SQIVND (reference sequence). V lost 10 bases, J lost 2 bases, and 5 bases stayed unmatched. This CDR3 spans 12 amino acids. DNA for the CDR3: TGTGCCACACAGGGGCCCACCTACGAGCAGTACTTC. Protein product: CATQGPTYEQYF.

This chain joins TRBV9 and TRBJ2-2; 9 positions agree with TRBD2. The CDR3 extends over 16 amino acids. The V gene's germline CDR1 is SGDLS and CDR2 YYNGEE. V dropped 2 bases and J dropped 4; count of bases not matched to a gene: 6. CDR3 sequence (DNA): TGTGCCAGCAGCGTTAAGCGGGAGGTGGCCACCGGGGAGCTGTTTTTT. It yields the protein CASSVKREVATGELFF. Full variable domain (remainder filled in from reference TRBV9 and TRBJ2-2): DSGVTQTPKHLITATGQRVTLRCSPRSGDLSVYWYQQSLDQGLQFLIQYYNGEERAKGNILERFSAQQFPDLHSELNLSSLELGDSALYFCASSVKREVATGELFFGEGSRLTVL.

The chain recombines TRBV16 with TRBJ2-7; no firm D call. The length of the CDR3 is 12 residues. V dropped 0 bases and J dropped 6 bases, with 6 bases sitting between them. Per germline, CDR1 KGHSY and CDR2 FQNENV. This CDR3 reads CASSQSGREQYF. DNA of the CDR3: TGTGCCAGCAGCCAATCTGGGCGCGAGCAGTACTTC.

The chain joins TRBV6-5 to TRBJ1-1, with TRBD1 matching over 7 bases. The CDR3 is made up of 16 amino acids. From germline, CDR1 is MNHEY and CDR2 SVGAGI. V was clipped by 0 bases and J by 2 bases; unmatched bases: 6. The DNA for the CDR3 is TGTGCCAGCAGTTACTCCCAGGGGGGCCCTAACACTGAAGCTTTCTTT. Its translation is CASSYSQGGPNTEAFF.

This sequence joins TRBV15 and TRBJ1-5; possible D gene TRBD1, 5 bases. The germline gives CDR1 LNHNV, CDR2 YYDKDF (reference sequence). V lost 0 bases, J lost 0 bases, and 18 bases lay in between. The CDR3 covers 19 residues. The CDR3 loop is CATSRDSRWAQDSNQPQHF. CDR3 DNA: TGTGCCACCAGCAGAGATTCACGTTGGGCACAGGATAGCAATCAGCCCCAGCATTTT. Looking up the rest from reference TRBV15 and TRBJ1-5 gives the full variable domain: DAMVIQNPRYQVTQFGKPVTLSCSQTLNHNVMYWYQQKSSQAPKLLFHYYDKDFNNEADTPDNFQSRRPNTSFCFLDIRSPGLGDTAMYLCATSRDSRWAQDSNQPQHFGDGTRLSIL.

The gene calls are TRBV9 and TRBJ1-2; D might be TRBD1 (5 bases). The CDR3 runs 14 residues. V was cut by 3 bases and J by 8 bases, with 17 bases left in between. The germline V gene encodes CDR1 SGDLS and CDR2 YYNGEE. Written as DNA, the CDR3 is TGTGCCAGCAGCGATAAAGACAGTGCCGTCGGCTACACCTTC. It specifies CASSDKDSAVGYTF.

This chain connects TRBV29-1 to TRBJ1-1; no clear D gene. Germline assignment: CDR1 SQVTM and CDR2 ANQGSEA. Deletions cut 6 bases from V and 10 bases from J, with 21 bases between. This CDR3 has 13 residues. Here the CDR3 reads CSVGLKSTSRAFF. Written as DNA, the CDR3 is TGCAGCGTCGGACTAAAGTCTACGTCTCGAGCTTTCTTT.

J is TRBJ2-5 and V is TRBV7-9, with TRBD1 matching 8 bases. CDR1 is SEHNR, CDR2 FQNEAQ, per germline (reference sequence). The CDR3 sequence is 15 residues long. Germline trimming cut 4 bases from V and 1 base from J; bases unmatched to any gene: 5. The DNA for the CDR3 is TGTGCCAGCAGCTCCGGACAGGGAGGCCAAGAGACCCAGTACTTC. Translated: CASSSGQGGQETQYF. The entire variable domain, with the rest obtained from reference TRBV7-9 and TRBJ2-5, is as follows: DTGVSQNPRHKITKRGQNVTFRCDPISEHNRLYWYRQTLGQGPEFLTYFQNEAQLEKSRLLSDRFSAERPKGSFSTLEIQRTEQGDSAMYLCASSSGQGGQETQYFGPGTRLLVL.

This clone was seen a few times. The chain couples TRBV9 to TRBJ2-3, with 7 bases identical to TRBD1. Per germline, CDR1 SGDLS and CDR2 YYNGEE. This CDR3 region has 13 residues. Trimming cost V 1 base and J 4 bases; bases outside gene matches: 0. CDR3 sequence (DNA): TGTGCCAGCAGCGTACAGGGGGCAGATACGCAGTATTTT. Its protein is CASSVQGADTQYF. Full variable domain (rest looked up from reference TRBV9 and TRBJ2-3): DSGVTQTPKHLITATGQRVTLRCSPRSGDLSVYWYQQSLDQGLQFLIQYYNGEERAKGNILERFSAQQFPDLHSELNLSSLELGDSALYFCASSVQGADTQYFGPGTRLTVL.

CDR3 in DNA: TGTGCCAGCTCGGCAGGGGGAGGCACAGATACGCAGTATTTT. The encoded protein is CASSAGGGTDTQYF. This chain uses TRBV7-6 with TRBJ2-3; TRBD1 agrees at 7 bases. Germline V lookup: CDR1 SGHVS, CDR2 FNYEAQ. The V gene end was trimmed by 8 bases and the J gene end by 1 base; junction bases not matched to a gene: 6. CDR3 size: 14 residues.

For the CDR3, the DNA is TGTGCCAGCAGCTTTGGGGGACAGGGTCACTCTGGGGCCAACGTCCTGACTTTC. Translated: CASSFGGQGHSGANVLTF. The J gene is TRBJ2-6, the V gene TRBV5-7, with TRBD1 matching 9 bases. TRBV5-7 carries the ORF label, with uncertain function. J lost 0 bases, V lost 2 bases, and 6 bases had no gene match. CDR3 length: 18 amino acids.

The rearrangement links TRBV10-3 to TRBJ2-5; weak D call: TRBD1 (6 bases). The germline gives CDR1 ENHRY, CDR2 SYGVKD. The ends were cut back, 3 bases at V and 1 base at J, with 9 bases in the middle. CDR3 length: 14 residues. This chain's CDR3 is CAISEGQLQETQYF. The CDR3 DNA follows: TGTGCCATCAGTGAAGGACAGCTCCAAGAGACCCAGTACTTC.

The table lists this clone with a count of one. The chain employs TRBV6-1 and TRBJ1-5, with D perhaps matching TRBD1 (6 bases). Germline V lookup: CDR1 MNHNS, CDR2 SASEGT. V was pared by 4 bases and J by 2 bases, with 15 bases between. CDR3 size: 16 residues. CDR3 protein: CASSVRRGLGNQPQHF. The CDR3 DNA reads TGTGCCAGCAGTGTACGCAGGGGTTTGGGCAATCAGCCCCAGCATTTT.

The chain uses TRBV6-1 and TRBJ1-4; D gene unclear. Germline values: CDR1 MNHNS, CDR2 SASEGT. Trimming shortened V by 5 bases and J by 4 bases, and 8 bases separated the two germline ends. The length of the CDR3 is 13 residues. The CDR3 loop is CASSSRVNEKLFF. In DNA form, the CDR3 reads TGTGCCAGCAGTAGCCGGGTTAATGAAAAACTGTTTTTT.

The V gene is TRBV30, the J gene TRBJ1-2; maybe TRBD1 (5 bases). The CDR3 contains 13 residues. The germline V and J ends were trimmed by 0 bases and 8 bases, with 13 bases remaining between them. CDR1 is GTSNPN and CDR2 is SVGIG in the germline V gene (reference sequence). CDR3 residues: CAWSVSQGGGYTF. CDR3 sequence (DNA): TGTGCCTGGAGTGTTTCGCAGGGCGGCGGCTACACCTTC.

The rearrangement links TRBV11-2 to TRBJ2-3; D not certain. Trimming took 2 bases from V and 2 from J, leaving 11 bases between them. Germline V gives CDR1 SGHAT, CDR2 FQNNGV. This CDR3 is built from 15 residues. This CDR3 is CASSLLGQDTDTQYF. DNA for the CDR3: TGTGCCAGCAGCTTATTAGGCCAGGACACAGATACGCAGTATTTT.

The chain employs TRBV27 and TRBJ2-1; D possibly corresponds to TRBD1 (6 bases). Germline V CDR1 and CDR2: MNHEY, SMNVEV (reference sequence). CDR3 length: 18 amino acids. Trimming took 3 bases from V and 4 from J, leaving 22 bases between them. Written as DNA, the CDR3 is TGTGCCAGCAGTTTGACACAGGGCTCGCTTATAGCTTACAATGAGCAGTTCTTC. Translation gives CASSLTQGSLIAYNEQFF.

V and J are TRBV11-2 and TRBJ1-5, with 8 nucleotides matching TRBD1. CDR3 size: 15 residues. Germline trimming cut 5 bases from V and 5 bases from J; bases unmatched to any gene: 8. Germline-derived CDR1 and CDR2 are SGHAT and FQNNGV. Here the CDR3 DNA reads TGTGCCAGCAGCACCTGGACAGGGAGCCATCAGCCCCAGCATTTT. Protein sequence: CASSTWTGSHQPQHF.

The chain links TRBV16 to TRBJ2-1; D is ambiguous. From germline, CDR1 is KGHSY and CDR2 FQNENV. The CDR3 extends over 13 amino acids. The V end was cut by 2 bases, the J end by 4 bases, with 6 bases between. The CDR3 loop reads CASSQARYNEQFF. In nucleotides, the CDR3 is TGTGCCAGCAGCCAAGCTCGGTACAATGAGCAGTTCTTC. Variable domain in full (rest from reference TRBV16 and TRBJ2-1): GEEVAQTPKHLVRGEGQKAKLYCAPIKGHSYVFWYQQVLKNEFKFLISFQNENVFDETGMPKERFSAKCLPNSPCSLEIQATKLEDSAVYFCASSQARYNEQFFGPGTRLTVL.